The 13 T cell receptor beta chains reported below all come from one sample, sequenced in a study of cytomegalovirus exposure and HLA in healthy donors. The repertoire was sequenced with immunoSEQ multiplex PCR; TCRdb's copy has only in-frame clones and lacks some. The sample shows approximately 100,000 clones, 88% of them seen only once. Material: PBMCs. These receptor sequences come from a woman aged 18-29 years in good health and CMV-seropositive.

J is TRBJ1-5 and V is TRBV6-5; weak D call: TRBD1 (6 bases). The CDR3 has 13 amino acids. Trimming stripped 5 bases from V and 4 bases from J, with 9 bases between. The V gene's germline CDR1 is MNHEY and CDR2 SVGAGI. This CDR3 reads CASSLQGNQPQHF. The CDR3 DNA sequence: TGTGCCAGCAGTCTCCAGGGGAATCAGCCCCAGCATTTT.

This clone was observed once. The chain recombines TRBV11-1 with TRBJ1-2, with 8 positions matching TRBD1. The CDR3 extends over 15 amino acids. V trimming: 5 bases; J trimming: 5 bases; junction bases outside the gene matches: 10. Germline CDR1 SGHAT, CDR2 FQDESV (reference sequence). CDR3 DNA sequence: TGTGCCAGCAGCCATCTGACAGGGGACCTATATGGCTACACCTTC. It yields the protein CASSHLTGDLYGYTF.

The genes are TRBV7-2 and TRBJ2-3; 10 nucleotides match TRBD2. There are 16 residues in the CDR3. The trim removed 0 bases at V and 2 bases at J, leaving 2 bases unmatched. The V gene's germline CDR1 is SGHTA and CDR2 FQGNSA. CDR3 DNA sequence: TGTGCCAGCAGCTTAGCTAGCGGGGGGCCCACAGATACGCAGTATTTT. Translation: CASSLASGGPTDTQYF.

V is TRBV21-1 and J is TRBJ1-2; TRBD1 was called by the table and not checked on the DNA. TRBV21-1 is assigned pseudogene status. The CDR3 is 13 amino acids. CDR3 nucleotides: TGTGCCACCATAAGGGACAGCAGTTATGGCTACACCTTC. It codes for CATIRDSSYGYTF.

CDR3 loop: CASSGFERVNSPLHF. As DNA, the CDR3 is TGTGCCAGCAGTGGGTTCGAGAGGGTAAATTCACCCCTCCACTTT. V gene TRBV2 combines with J gene TRBJ1-6, with D uncertain. CDR1 and CDR2 from the germline V gene are SNHLY and FYNNEI. Trimming cost V 4 bases and J 7 bases, with 14 bases left between them. CDR3 size: 15 residues.

The chain couples TRBV18 to TRBJ2-5; perhaps TRBD2 as D (5 bases). CDR3 length equals 13 residues. Germline V CDR1 and CDR2: KGHSH, LQKENI. The germline V and J ends were trimmed by 3 bases and 5 bases, with 10 bases remaining between them. The CDR3 sequence is CASSPQEVETQYF. The CDR3 nucleotides read TGTGCCAGCTCACCTCAGGAGGTGGAGACCCAGTACTTC.

The chain uses TRBV2 and TRBJ1-4, with 8 positions matching TRBD1. Germline V lookup: CDR1 SNHLY, CDR2 FYNNEI. V lost 4 bases and J lost 4; bases outside the gene matches: 8. The CDR3 spans 16 residues. In DNA, the CDR3 is TGTGCCAGCAGTGTTACCGCAGGGGGCGTTAATGAAAAACTGTTTTTT. Its translation: CASSVTAGGVNEKLFF.

CDR3 amino acids: CASRDTGYGYTF. CDR3 in DNA: TGCGCCAGCAGGGATACGGGCTATGGCTACACCTTC. The chain has TRBV5-1 and TRBJ1-2; no firm D call. Germline CDR1 is SGHRS and CDR2 is YFSETQ. The V and J ends lost 5 bases and 4 bases respectively, with 9 bases between them. The length of the CDR3 is 12 residues.

V is TRBV6-1 and J is TRBJ2-7; a possible D gene is TRBD1 (5 bases). The germline gives CDR1 MNHNS, CDR2 SASEGT. Trimming removed 7 bases from V and 3 bases from J, with 19 bases in between. The CDR3 extends over 15 amino acids. The CDR3 protein is CASTVYSGHVYEQYF. CDR3 nucleotide sequence: TGTGCCAGCACCGTATACTCCGGACATGTCTACGAGCAGTACTTC.

This chain links TRBV7-9 with TRBJ2-5, with D perhaps matching TRBD2 (6 bases). Germline V gene lookup returns CDR1 SEHNR and CDR2 FQNEAQ (reference sequence). V was cut by 4 bases and J by 1 base, with 25 bases left in between. The CDR3 is 19 amino acids. Here the CDR3 reads CASSSLRVGGASIQETQYF. The CDR3 DNA follows: TGTGCCAGCAGCTCCCTACGAGTCGGCGGGGCTTCCATCCAAGAGACCCAGTACTTC.

The gene calls are TRBV19 and TRBJ1-5; 8 bases line up with TRBD1. This CDR3 spans 15 amino acids. The germline gives CDR1 LNHDA, CDR2 SQIVND (reference sequence). With 2 bases clipped from V and 6 bases from J, the junction kept 6 bases outside the gene matches. The CDR3 protein is CASSISGTGGQPQHF. CDR3 coding DNA: TGTGCCAGTAGTATATCAGGGACAGGAGGTCAGCCCCAGCATTTT.

The V call is TRBV18, the J call TRBJ2-3; a weak D match, TRBD2 (5 bases). V was cut by 4 bases and J by 1 base, with 9 bases left in between. Per the germline V gene, CDR1 is KGHSH and CDR2 is LQKENI. The CDR3 totals 14 residues. The CDR3, as DNA: TGTGCCAGCTCACTAATCGGGGGCACAGATACGCAGTATTTT. Its protein product is CASSLIGGTDTQYF.

The rearrangement joins TRBV5-4 to TRBJ2-7, with D perhaps matching TRBD1 (5 bases). Germline V gene sequence: CDR1 SGHNT, CDR2 YYREEE (reference sequence). This CDR3 region has 14 residues. V lost 0 bases to trimming and J lost 6 bases, with 13 bases between them. This chain's CDR3 is CASSLGGPPSEQYF. Here the CDR3 DNA reads TGTGCCAGCAGCTTGGGGGGCCCGCCTAGCGAGCAGTACTTC.